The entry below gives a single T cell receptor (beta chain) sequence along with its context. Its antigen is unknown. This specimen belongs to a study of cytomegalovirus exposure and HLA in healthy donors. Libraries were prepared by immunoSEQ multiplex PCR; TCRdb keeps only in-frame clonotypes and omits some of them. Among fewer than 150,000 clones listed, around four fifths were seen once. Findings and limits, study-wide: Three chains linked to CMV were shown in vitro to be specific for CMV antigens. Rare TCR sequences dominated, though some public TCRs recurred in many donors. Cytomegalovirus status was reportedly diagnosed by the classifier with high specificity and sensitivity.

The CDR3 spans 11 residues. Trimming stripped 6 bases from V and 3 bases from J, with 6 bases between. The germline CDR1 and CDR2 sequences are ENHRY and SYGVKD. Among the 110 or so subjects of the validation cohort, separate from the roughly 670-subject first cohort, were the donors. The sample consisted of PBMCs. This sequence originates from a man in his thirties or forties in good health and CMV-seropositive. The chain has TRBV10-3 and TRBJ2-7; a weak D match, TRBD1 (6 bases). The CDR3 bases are TGTGCCATCAGGGGACACTACGAGCAGTACTTC. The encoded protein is CAIRGHYEQYF.